This section outlines one TCR beta chain sequence together with its context. The antigen is undetermined. TCRdb reprocessed the 5' RACE reads via MiXCR and lists one record per CDR3 protein. The sample contains around 83,000 distinct CDR3 sequences, about 23% of which appear only once. The source of the sample is a study of T-cell memory formation after mild COVID-19. Across the study: Largely donor-specific sequence clusters came from a couple of donors. Whole-study findings and limits: Clonal second-wave expansions that peaked on day 37 had unconfirmed SARS-CoV-2 specificity. Memory sampled before infection contained some responding clones, suggesting cross-reactive memory joined. Largely, contracting CD4+ clones fell within CM and EM, and contracting CD8+ clones within EMRA.

With V trimmed by 0 bases and J by 3 bases, 8 bases remained unmatched. The CDR3 covers 16 residues. CDR1 and CDR2 (germline): SQVTM, ANQGSEA. The V and J genes are TRBV29-1 and TRBJ2-7, with 10 positions matching TRBD2. The sample comprised PBMCs or a T cell subset sorted from them (not recorded which). This sequence originates from a man aged 18 to 30 who had mild COVID-19 (a few samples of this study predate the infection). Cell type and time point are not known. CDR3 sequence (DNA): TGCAGCGTTGAAGATCGGTCCCTAGCGGGGGTCTACGAGCAGTACTTC. This gives the protein CSVEDRSLAGVYEQYF.